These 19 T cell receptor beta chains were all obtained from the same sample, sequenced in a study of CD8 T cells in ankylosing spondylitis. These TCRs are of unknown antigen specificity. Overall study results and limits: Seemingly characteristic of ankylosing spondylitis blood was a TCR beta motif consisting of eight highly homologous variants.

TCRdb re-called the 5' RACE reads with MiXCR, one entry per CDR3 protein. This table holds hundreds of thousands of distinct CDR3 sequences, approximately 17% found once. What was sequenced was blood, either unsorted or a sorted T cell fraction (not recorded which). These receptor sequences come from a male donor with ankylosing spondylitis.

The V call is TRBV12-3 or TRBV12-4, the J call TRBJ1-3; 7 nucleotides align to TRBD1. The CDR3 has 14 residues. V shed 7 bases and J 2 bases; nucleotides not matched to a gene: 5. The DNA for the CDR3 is TGTGCCAGCAAAAGGACAGGCACTGGAAACACCATATATTTT. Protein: CASKRTGTGNTIYF.

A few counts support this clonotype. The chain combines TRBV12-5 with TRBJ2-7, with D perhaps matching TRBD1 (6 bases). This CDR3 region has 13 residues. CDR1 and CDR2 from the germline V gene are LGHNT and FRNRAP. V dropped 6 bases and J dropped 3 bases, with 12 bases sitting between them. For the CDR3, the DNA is TGTGCTAGTGGCCCTAACAGGGACTACGAGCAGTACTTC. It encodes CASGPNRDYEQYF.

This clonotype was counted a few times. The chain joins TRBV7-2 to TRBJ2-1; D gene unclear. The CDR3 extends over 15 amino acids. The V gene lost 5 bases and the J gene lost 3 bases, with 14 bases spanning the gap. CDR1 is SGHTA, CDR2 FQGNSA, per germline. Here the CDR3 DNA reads TGTGCCAGCAGCCCCTCGCGTACCTACTACAATGAGCAGTTCTTC. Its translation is CASSPSRTYYNEQFF.

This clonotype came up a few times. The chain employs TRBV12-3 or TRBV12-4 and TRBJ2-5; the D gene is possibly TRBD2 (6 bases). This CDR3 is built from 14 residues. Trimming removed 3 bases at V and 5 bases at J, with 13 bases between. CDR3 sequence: CASSFVGRRETQYF. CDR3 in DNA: TGTGCCAGCAGTTTCGTGGGGAGGCGGGAGACCCAGTACTTC.

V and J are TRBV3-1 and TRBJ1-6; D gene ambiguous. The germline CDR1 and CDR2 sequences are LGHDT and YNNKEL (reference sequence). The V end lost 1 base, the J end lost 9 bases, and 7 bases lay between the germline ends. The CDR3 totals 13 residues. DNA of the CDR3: TGTGCCAGCAGCCAAGGTAGAGTTTCACCCCTCCACTTT. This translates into CASSQGRVSPLHF.

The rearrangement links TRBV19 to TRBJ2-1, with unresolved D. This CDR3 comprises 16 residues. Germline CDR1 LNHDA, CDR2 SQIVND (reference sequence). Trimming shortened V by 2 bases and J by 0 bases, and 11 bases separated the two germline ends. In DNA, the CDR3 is TGTGCCAGTAGTATACGAGGTTCCAGCTCCTACAATGAGCAGTTCTTC. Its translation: CASSIRGSSSYNEQFF.

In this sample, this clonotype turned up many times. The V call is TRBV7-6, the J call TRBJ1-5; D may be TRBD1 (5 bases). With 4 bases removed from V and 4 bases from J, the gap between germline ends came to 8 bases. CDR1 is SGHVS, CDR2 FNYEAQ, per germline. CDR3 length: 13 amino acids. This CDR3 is CASSSQENQPQHF. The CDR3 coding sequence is TGTGCCAGCAGCTCACAGGAGAATCAGCCCCAGCATTTT.

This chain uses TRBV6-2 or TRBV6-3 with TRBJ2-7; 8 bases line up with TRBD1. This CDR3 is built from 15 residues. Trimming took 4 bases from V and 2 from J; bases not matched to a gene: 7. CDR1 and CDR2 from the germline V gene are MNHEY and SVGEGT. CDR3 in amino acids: CASSWPGQEAYEQYF. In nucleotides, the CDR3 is TGTGCCAGCAGTTGGCCGGGACAGGAGGCCTACGAGCAGTACTTC.

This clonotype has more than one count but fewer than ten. For the CDR3, the DNA is TGTGCCAGCAGCCAATTCGGACTAGCGGGCTCCCAAGAGACCCAGTACTTC. Its protein product is CASSQFGLAGSQETQYF. The chain uses TRBV14 and TRBJ2-5, with 11 bases fitting TRBD2. Germline CDR1 SGHDN, CDR2 FVKESK. V trimming: 2 bases; J trimming: 1 base; junction bases outside the gene matches: 6. This CDR3 spans 17 amino acids.

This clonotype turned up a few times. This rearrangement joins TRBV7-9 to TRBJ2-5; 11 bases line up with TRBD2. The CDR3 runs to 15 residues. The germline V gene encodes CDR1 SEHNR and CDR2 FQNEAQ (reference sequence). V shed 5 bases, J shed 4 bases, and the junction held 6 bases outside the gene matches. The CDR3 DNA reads TGTGCCAGCAGCACAACTAGCGGGAGAGTAGAGACCCAGTACTTC. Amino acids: CASSTTSGRVETQYF.

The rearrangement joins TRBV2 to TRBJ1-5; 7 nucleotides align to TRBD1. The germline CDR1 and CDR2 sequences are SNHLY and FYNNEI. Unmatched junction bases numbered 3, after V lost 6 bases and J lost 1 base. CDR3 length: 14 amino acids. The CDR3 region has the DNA TGTGCCAGCAGCAGGGGGGTAAGCAATCAGCCCCAGCATTTT. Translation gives CASSRGVSNQPQHF.

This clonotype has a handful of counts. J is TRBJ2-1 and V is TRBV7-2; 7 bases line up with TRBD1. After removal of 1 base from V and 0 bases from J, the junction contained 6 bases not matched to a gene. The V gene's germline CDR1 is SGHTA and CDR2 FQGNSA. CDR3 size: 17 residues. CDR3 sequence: CASSLGTGQSSYNEQFF. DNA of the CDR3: TGTGCCAGCAGCTTAGGAACGGGACAGAGCTCCTACAATGAGCAGTTCTTC.

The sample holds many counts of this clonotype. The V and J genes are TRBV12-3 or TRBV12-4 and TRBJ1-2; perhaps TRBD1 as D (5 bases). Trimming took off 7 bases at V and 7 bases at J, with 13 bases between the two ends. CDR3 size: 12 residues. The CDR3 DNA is TGTGCCAGCAAAAGACCCGGGGCTGGCTACACCTTC. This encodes CASKRPGAGYTF.

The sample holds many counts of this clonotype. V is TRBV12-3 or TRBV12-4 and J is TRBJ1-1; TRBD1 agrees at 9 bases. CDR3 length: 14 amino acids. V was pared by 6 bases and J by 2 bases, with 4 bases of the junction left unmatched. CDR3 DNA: TGTGCCAGCAGACAGGACAGGGGAAACACTGAAGCTTTCTTT. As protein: CASRQDRGNTEAFF.

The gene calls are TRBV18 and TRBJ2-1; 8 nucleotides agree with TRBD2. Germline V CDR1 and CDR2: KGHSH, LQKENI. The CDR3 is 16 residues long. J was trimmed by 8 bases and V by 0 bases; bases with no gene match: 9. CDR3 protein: CASSPPASGLGDEQFF. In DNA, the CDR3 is TGTGCCAGCTCACCACCAGCTAGCGGGTTGGGCGATGAGCAGTTCTTC.

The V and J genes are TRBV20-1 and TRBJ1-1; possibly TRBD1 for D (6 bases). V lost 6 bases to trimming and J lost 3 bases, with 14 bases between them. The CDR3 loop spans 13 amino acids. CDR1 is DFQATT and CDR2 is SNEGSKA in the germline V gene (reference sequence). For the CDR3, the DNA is TGCAGTGCCCCACGACAGGCCGACACTGAAGCTTTCTTT. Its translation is CSAPRQADTEAFF.

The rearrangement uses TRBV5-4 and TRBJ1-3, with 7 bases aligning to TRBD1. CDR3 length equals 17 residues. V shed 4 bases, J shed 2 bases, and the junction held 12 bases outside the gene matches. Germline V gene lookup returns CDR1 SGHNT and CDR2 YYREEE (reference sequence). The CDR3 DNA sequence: TGTGCCAGCAGCGAGGGGCCTAAAACAGGGGCTGGAAACACCATATATTTT. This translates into CASSEGPKTGAGNTIYF.

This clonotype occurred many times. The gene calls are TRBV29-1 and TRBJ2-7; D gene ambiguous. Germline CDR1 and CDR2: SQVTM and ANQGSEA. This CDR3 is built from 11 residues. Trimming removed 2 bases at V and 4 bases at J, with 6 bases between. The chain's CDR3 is CSVEMGYEQYF. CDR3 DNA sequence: TGCAGCGTTGAAATGGGATACGAGCAGTACTTC.

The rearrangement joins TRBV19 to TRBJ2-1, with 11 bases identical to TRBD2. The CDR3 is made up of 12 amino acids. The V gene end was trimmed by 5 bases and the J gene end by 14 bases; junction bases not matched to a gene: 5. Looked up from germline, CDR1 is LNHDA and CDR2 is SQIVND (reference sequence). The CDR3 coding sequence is TGTGCCAGTAGTCATAGCGGGGGGGAGAAGTTCTTC. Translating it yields CASSHSGGEKFF.